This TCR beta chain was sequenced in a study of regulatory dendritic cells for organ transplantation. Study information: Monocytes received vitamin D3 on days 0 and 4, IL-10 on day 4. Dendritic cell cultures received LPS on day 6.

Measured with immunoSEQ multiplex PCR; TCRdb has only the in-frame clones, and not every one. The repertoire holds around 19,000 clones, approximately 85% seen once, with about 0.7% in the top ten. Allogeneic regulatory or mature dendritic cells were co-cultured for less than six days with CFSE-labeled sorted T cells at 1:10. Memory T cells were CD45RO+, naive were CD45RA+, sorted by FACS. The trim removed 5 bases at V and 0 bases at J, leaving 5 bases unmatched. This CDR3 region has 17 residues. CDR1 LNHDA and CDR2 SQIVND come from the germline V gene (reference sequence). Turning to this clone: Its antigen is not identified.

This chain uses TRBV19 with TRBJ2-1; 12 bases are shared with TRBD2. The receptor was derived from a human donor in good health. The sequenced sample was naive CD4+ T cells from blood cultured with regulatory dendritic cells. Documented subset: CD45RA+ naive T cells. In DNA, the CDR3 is TGTGCCAGTAGTCGGACTAGCGGGGCCCCCTCCTACAATGAGCAGTTCTTC. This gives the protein CASSRTSGAPSYNEQFF.